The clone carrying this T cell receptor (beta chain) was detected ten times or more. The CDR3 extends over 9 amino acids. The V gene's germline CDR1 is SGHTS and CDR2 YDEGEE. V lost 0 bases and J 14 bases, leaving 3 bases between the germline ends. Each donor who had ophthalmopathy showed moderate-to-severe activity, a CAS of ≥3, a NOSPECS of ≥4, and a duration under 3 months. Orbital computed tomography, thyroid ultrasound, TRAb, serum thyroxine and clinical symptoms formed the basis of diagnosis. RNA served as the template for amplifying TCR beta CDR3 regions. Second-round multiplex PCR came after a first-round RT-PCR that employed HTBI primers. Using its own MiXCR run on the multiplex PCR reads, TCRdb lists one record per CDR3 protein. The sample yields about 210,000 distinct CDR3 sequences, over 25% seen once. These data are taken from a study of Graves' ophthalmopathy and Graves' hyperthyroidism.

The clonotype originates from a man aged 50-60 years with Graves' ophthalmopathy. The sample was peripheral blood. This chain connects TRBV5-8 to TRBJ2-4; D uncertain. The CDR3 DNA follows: TGTGCCAGCAGCTTGGTGGAGTACTTC. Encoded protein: CASSLVEYF.